The source of this T cell receptor (beta chain) is a study of naive and memory T cell subsets. Study-wide points: TCR abundance followed a power law differing between naive and memory subsets. Naive repertoires, especially CD8, held a few larger clonotypes, possibly memory cells re-expressing CD45RA.

CMV status came from CD4+ IFNgamma after overnight CMV lysate stimulation. Sequential positive selection took CD4 T cells first, then CD8 T cells. With respect to this clonotype: Its antigen is still unknown.

Two oligonucleotides, mixed equimolar, formed the beta constant-region primer covering TRBC1 and TRBC2. Four rounds of PCR amplified the ligated cDNA using nested alpha and beta constant-region primers plus SP2. TCRdb independently ran MiXCR on the UMI-ligation and nested PCR reads; one entry per CDR3 protein. Here the sample spans around 83,000 distinct CDR3 sequences, roughly 10% being singletons. V shed 6 bases, J shed 5 bases, and the junction held 7 bases outside the gene matches. The CDR3 runs to 15 residues. Germline assignment: CDR1 MNHNY and CDR2 SVGAGI (reference sequence). Sequenced: naive CD4+ T cells from blood. The V and J genes are TRBV6-6 and TRBJ2-5; TRBD2 matches 12 bases. This clonotype originated in a human donor in good health. CDR3 nucleotides: TGTGCCAGCAGCCCCAGACTAGCGGGAGTCGAGACCCAGTACTTC. It specifies CASSPRLAGVETQYF.